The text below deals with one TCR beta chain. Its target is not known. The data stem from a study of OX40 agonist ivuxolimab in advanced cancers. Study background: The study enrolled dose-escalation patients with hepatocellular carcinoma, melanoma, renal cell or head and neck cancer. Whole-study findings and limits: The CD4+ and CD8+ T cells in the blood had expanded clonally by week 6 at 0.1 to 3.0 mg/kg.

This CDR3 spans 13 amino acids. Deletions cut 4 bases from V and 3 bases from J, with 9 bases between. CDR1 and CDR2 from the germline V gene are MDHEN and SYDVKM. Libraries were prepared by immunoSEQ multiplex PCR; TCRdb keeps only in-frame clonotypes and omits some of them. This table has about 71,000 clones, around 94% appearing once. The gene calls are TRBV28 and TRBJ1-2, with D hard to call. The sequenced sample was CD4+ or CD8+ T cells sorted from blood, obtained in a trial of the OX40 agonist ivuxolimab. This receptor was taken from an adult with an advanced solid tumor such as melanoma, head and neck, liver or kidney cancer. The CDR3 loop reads CASSSGRHYGYTF. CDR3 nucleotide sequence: TGTGCCAGCAGTTCCGGGAGGCACTATGGCTACACCTTC.